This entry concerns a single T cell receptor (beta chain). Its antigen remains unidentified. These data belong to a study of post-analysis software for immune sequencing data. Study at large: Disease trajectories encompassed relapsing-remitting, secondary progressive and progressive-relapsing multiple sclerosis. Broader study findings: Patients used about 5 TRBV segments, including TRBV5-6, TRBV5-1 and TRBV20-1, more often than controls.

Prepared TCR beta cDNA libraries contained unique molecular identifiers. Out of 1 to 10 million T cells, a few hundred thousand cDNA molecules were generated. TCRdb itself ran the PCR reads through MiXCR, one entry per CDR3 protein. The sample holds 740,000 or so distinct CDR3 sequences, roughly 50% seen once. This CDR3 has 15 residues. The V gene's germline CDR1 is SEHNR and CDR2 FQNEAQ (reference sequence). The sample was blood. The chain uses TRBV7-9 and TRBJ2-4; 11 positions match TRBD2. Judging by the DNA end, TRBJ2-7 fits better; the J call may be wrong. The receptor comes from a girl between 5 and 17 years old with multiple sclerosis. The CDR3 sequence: CASSLTSGRFDEQYF. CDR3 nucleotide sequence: TGTGCCAGCAGCTTAACTAGCGGGAGATTCGACGAGCAGTACTTC.